The sequence of this TCR beta chain was determined in a study of regulatory T cells in long-lasting Graves disease. Noted time point: newly diagnosed GD, antithyroid drugs for less than 3 months. The authors made the TCR library using RNA they extracted from PBMCs. V trimming: 6 bases; J trimming: 7 bases; junction bases outside the gene matches: 7. There are 14 residues in the CDR3. Per the germline V gene, CDR1 is MNHEY and CDR2 is SMNVEV (reference sequence). In its sample, this clonotype was seen many times. In building TCR beta libraries, iRepertoire HTBI primers were used together with Arm-PCR of CDR3 regions. In TCRdb, the multiplex PCR reads were re-called with MiXCR into one record per CDR3 protein. The repertoire has 500,000 to 700,000 distinct CDR3 sequences, roughly 15% of them found once; the top ten carry around a sixth. This sample also belongs to another study, concerning T cells in Graves' hyperthyroidism and ophthalmopathy.

The sequence was obtained from a woman aged 30 to 39 with Graves disease. The specimen comprised peripheral blood mononuclear cells (PBMCs), sampled at new diagnosis, from a patient treated with antithyroid drugs. The chain links TRBV27 to TRBJ1-4; 8 bases align to TRBD1. This CDR3 is CASRPGGASEKLFF. CDR3 coding DNA: TGTGCCAGCAGACCAGGGGGCGCGTCTGAAAAACTGTTTTTT.